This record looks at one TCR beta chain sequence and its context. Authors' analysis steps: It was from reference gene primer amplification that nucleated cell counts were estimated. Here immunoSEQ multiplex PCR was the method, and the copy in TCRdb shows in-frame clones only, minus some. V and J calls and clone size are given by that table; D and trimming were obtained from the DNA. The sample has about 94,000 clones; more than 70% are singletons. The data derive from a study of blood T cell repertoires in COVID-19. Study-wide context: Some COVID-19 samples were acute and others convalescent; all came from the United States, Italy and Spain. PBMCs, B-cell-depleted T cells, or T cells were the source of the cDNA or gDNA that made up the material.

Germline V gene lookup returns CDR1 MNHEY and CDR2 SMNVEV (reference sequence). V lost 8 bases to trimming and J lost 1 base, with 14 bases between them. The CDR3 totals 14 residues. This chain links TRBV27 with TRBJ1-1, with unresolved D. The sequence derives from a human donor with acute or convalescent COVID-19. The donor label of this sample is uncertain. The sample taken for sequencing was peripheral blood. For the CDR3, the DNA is TGTGCCAGCTCCGGGAGCGCGGGGAACACTGAAGCTTTCTTT. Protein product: CASSGSAGNTEAFF.